This T cell receptor beta chain originates from a study of identical twins. Study observations and caveats: Twins shared beta out-of-frame sequences in excess, but this excess was weaker.

A remark on this clonotype: Its antigen is unknown.

From the 5' RACE reads, TCRdb called clonotypes with MiXCR, one entry per CDR3 protein. The sample lists hundreds of thousands of distinct CDR3 sequences; around a sixth were seen once. These same data were also listed under a study on T cells expressing NK-cell markers. According to that study: Repertoire data for TCR beta were derived from sorted T cells (CD3+CD56+NKG2C+, CD3+CD56+NKG2C- and CD3+CD56-NKG2C+). For several donors, these clonotypes were likewise the leading ones in the CD3+CD56-NKG2C+ fraction.

The sequenced sample consisted of PBMCs. The TCR sequence derives from a young woman in good health.

The CDR3 protein is CASTLGASGNTIYF. CDR3 nucleotides: TGTGCCAGCACTTTAGGGGCCTCTGGAAACACCATATATTTT. The J gene is TRBJ1-3, the V gene TRBV25-1, with D perhaps TRBD1 (5 bases). CDR3 size: 14 residues. Trimming removed 7 bases at V and 0 bases at J, with 10 bases between. The germline V gene encodes CDR1 MGHDK and CDR2 SYGVNS.